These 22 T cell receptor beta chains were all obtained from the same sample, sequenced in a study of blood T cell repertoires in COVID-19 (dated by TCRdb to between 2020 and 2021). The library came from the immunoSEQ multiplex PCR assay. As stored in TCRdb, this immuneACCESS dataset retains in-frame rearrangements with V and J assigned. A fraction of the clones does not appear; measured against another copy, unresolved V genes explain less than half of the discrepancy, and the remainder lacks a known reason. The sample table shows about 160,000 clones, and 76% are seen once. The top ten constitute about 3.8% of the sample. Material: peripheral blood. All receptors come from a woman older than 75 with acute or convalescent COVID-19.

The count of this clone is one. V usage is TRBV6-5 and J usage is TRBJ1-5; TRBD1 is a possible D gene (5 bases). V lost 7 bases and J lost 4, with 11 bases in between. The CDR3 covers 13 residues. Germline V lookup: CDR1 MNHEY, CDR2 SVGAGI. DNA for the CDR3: TGTGCCAGCAACCAGGGATTGAATCAGCCCCAGCATTTT. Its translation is CASNQGLNQPQHF.

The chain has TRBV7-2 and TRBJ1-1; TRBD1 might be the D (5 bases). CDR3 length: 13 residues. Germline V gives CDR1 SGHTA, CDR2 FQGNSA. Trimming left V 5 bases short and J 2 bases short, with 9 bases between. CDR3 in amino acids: CASSRRENTEAFF. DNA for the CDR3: TGTGCCAGCAGCCGCAGGGAAAACACTGAAGCTTTCTTT.

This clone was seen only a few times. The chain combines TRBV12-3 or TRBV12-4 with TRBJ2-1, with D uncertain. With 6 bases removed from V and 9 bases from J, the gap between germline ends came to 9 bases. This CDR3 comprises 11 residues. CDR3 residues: CASSPPSEQFF. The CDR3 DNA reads TGTGCCAGCAGCCCTCCCTCTGAGCAGTTCTTC.

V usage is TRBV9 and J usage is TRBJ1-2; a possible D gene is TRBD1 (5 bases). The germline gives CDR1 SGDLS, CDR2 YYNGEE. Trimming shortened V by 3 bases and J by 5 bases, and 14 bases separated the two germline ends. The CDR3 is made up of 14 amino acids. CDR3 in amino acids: CASSGQPKTYGYTF. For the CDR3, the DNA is TGTGCCAGCAGCGGACAGCCCAAAACTTATGGCTACACCTTC.

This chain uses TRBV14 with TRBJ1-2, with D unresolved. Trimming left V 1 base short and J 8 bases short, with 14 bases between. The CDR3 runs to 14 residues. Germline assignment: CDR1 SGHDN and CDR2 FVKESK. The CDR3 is CASSQVNRVEGYTF. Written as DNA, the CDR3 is TGTGCCAGCAGCCAAGTAAATCGGGTGGAAGGCTACACCTTC.

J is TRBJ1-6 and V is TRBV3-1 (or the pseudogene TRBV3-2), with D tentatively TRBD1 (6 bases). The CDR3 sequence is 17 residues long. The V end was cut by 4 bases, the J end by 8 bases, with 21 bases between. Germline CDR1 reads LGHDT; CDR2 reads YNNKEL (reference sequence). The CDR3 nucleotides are TGTGCCAGCAGCCGGGTTTTTCAGGGGTTGGGACATTCACCCCTCCACTTT. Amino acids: CASSRVFQGLGHSPLHF.

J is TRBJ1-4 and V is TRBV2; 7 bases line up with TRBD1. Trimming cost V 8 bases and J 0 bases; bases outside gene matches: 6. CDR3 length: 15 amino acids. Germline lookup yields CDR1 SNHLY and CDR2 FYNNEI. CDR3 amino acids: CASSQGGATNEKLFF. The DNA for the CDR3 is TGTGCCAGCTCCCAGGGGGGTGCAACTAATGAAAAACTGTTTTTT. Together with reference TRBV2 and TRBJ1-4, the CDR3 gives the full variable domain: EPEVTQTPSHQVTQMGQEVILRCVPISNHLYFYWYRQILGQKVEFLVSFYNNEISEKSEIFDDQFSVERPDGSNFTLKIRSTKLEDSAMYFCASSQGGATNEKLFFGSGTQLSVL.

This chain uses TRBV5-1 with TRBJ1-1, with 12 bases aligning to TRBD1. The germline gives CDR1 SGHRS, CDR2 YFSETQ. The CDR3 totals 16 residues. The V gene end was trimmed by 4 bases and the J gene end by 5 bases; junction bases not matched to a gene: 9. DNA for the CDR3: TGCGCCAGCAGCCCAAACCGGGACAGGGGGCATACTGAAGCTTTCTTT. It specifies CASSPNRDRGHTEAFF.

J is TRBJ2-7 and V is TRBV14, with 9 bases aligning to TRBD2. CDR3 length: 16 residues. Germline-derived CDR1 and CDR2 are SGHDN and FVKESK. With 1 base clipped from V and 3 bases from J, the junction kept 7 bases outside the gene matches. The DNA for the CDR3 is TGTGCCAGCAGCCAAGGCGAGGCGCGGGAGGGCTACGAGCAGTACTTC. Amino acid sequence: CASSQGEAREGYEQYF.

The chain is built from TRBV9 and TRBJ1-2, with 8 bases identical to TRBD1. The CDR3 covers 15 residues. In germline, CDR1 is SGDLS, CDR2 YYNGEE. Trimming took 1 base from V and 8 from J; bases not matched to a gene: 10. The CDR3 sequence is CASSVYPQGEIGYTF. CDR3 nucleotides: TGTGCCAGCAGCGTATATCCACAGGGGGAGATCGGCTACACCTTC.

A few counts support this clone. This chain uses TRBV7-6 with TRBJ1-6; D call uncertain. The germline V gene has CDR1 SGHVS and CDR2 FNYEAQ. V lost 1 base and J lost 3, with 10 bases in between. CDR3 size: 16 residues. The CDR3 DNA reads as TGTGCCAGCAGCTTAGGGGGAGGAGGCTATAATTCACCCCTCCACTTT. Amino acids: CASSLGGGGYNSPLHF.

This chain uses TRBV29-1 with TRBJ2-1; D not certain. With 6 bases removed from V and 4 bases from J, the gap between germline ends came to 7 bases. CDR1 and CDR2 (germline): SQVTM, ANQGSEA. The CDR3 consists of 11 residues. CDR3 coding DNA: TGCAGCGTAAACCGGTACAATGAGCAGTTCTTC. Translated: CSVNRYNEQFF.

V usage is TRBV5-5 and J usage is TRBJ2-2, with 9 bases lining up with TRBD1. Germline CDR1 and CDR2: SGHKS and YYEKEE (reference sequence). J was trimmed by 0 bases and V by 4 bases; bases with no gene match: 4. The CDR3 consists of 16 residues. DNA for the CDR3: TGTGCCAGCAGCGCCGACAGGGGGACGAACACCGGGGAGCTGTTTTTT. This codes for CASSADRGTNTGELFF.

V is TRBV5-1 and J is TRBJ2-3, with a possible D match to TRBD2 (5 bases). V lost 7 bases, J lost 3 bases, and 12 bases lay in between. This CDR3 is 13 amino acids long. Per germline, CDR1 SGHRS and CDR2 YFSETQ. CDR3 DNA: TGCGCCAGCGGGCACGGGGAGACAGATACGCAGTATTTT. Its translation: CASGHGETDTQYF.

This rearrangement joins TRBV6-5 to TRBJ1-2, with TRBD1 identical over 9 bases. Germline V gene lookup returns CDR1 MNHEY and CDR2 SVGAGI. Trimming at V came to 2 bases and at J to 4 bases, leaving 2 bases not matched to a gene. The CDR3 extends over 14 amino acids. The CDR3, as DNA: TGTGCCAGCAGTTACGAGACAGGGGGCTATGGCTACACCTTC. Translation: CASSYETGGYGYTF.

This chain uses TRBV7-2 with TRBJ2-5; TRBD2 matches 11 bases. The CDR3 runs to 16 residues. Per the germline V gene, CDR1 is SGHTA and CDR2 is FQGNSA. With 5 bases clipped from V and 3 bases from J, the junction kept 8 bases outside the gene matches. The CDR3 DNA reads TGTGCCAGCAGCCAATATGAACTAGCGGGGGAAGAGACCCAGTACTTC. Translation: CASSQYELAGEETQYF. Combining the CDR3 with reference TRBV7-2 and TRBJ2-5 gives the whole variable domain GAGVSQSPSNKVTEKGKDVELRCDPISGHTALYWYRQSLGQGLEFLIYFQGNSAPDKSGLPSDRFSAERTGGSVSTLTIQRTQQEDSAVYLCASSQYELAGEETQYFGPGTRLLVL.

CDR3 in DNA: TGTGCCAGCAGACCGCGGACAGGGGGCGCTTACACTGAAGCTTTCTTT. As protein: CASRPRTGGAYTEAFF. This chain connects TRBV5-6 to TRBJ1-1; 11 nucleotides match TRBD1. Trimming removed 5 bases from V and 3 bases from J; junction bases left unmatched: 9. Germline V CDR1 and CDR2: SGHDT, YYEEEE. The CDR3 is 16 amino acids.

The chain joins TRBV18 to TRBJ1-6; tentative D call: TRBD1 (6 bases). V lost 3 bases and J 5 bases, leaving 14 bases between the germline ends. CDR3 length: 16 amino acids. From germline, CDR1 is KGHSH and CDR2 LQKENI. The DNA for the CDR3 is TGTGCCAGCTCACCCCAGGGGACCCGTAATAATTCACCCCTCCACTTT. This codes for CASSPQGTRNNSPLHF. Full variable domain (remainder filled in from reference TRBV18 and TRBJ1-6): NAGVMQNPRHLVRRRGQEARLRCSPMKGHSHVYWYRQLPEEGLKFMVYLQKENIIDESGMPKERFSAEFPKEGPSILRIQQVVRGDSAAYFCASSPQGTRNNSPLHFGNGTRLTVT.

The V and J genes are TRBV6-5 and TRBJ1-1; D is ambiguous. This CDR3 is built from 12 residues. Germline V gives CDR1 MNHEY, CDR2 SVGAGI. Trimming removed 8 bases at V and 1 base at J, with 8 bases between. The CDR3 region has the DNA TGTGCCAGCCTGGAGGGGAACACTGAAGCTTTCTTT. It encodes CASLEGNTEAFF.

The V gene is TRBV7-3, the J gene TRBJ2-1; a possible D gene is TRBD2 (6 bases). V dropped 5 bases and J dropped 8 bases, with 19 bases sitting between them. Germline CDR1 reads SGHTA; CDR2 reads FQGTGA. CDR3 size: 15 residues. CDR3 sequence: CASSPRSGPLDEQFF. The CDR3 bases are TGTGCCAGCAGCCCCCGCAGCGGGCCCCTCGATGAGCAGTTCTTC.

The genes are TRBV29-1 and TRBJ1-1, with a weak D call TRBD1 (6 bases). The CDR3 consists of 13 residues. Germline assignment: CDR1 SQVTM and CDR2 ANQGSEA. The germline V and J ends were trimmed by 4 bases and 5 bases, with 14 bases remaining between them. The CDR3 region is CSVVGAVATEAFF. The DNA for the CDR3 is TGCAGCGTTGTGGGGGCCGTCGCTACTGAAGCTTTCTTT.

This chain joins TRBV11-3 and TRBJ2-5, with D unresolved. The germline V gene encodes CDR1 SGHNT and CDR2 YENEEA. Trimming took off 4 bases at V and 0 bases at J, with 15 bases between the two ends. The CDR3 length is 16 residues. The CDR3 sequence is CASSSRFSYDQETQYF. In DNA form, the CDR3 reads TGTGCCAGCAGCTCCCGCTTTAGTTATGACCAAGAGACCCAGTACTTC.